The 27 T cell receptor beta chains presented below share a single source sample, sequenced in a study of blood T cell repertoires in COVID-19. TCRdb keeps only in-frame clones here, not all; method: immunoSEQ multiplex PCR. The sample carries about 200,000 clones, roughly 88% recorded once. Sequenced material: peripheral blood. The receptors originated from a man aged 50-59 years with COVID-19, enrolled during active disease.

This chain connects TRBV7-9 to TRBJ1-6; D unclear. The germline CDR1 and CDR2 sequences are SEHNR and FQNEAQ (reference sequence). V was shortened by 3 bases and J by 10 bases, with 13 bases between the two germline ends. The CDR3 runs 14 residues. The CDR3 region is CASSFVEGQSPLHF. CDR3 in DNA: TGTGCCAGCAGCTTCGTGGAGGGTCAGTCACCCCTCCACTTT.

This clone was counted a single time. V and J are TRBV7-2 and TRBJ1-4; D is unclear. The CDR3 has 16 residues. V was trimmed by 0 bases and J by 7 bases, leaving 15 bases between them. Germline assignment: CDR1 SGHTA and CDR2 FQGNSA. CDR3 nucleotide sequence: TGTGCCAGCAGCTTAGCGGTCGCTAGGCTGGGTGAAAAACTGTTTTTT. Protein product: CASSLAVARLGEKLFF. The entire variable domain, with the rest obtained from reference TRBV7-2 and TRBJ1-4, is as follows: GAGVSQSPSNKVTEKGKDVELRCDPISGHTALYWYRQSLGQGLEFLIYFQGNSAPDKSGLPSDRFSAERTGGSVSTLTIQRTQQEDSAVYLCASSLAVARLGEKLFFGSGTQLSVL.

This chain connects TRBV2 to TRBJ1-1; the match to TRBD1 covers 9 bases. This CDR3 has 12 amino acids. V was clipped by 6 bases and J by 9 bases; unmatched bases: 5. Germline CDR1 is SNHLY and CDR2 is FYNNEI. CDR3 DNA: TGTGCCAGCAGCCGGGACAGGGTGAAAGCTTTCTTT. It encodes CASSRDRVKAFF.

The gene calls are TRBV19 and TRBJ2-3; maybe TRBD1 (6 bases). Germline V gives CDR1 LNHDA, CDR2 SQIVND (reference sequence). The V gene lost 3 bases and the J gene lost 1 base, with 14 bases spanning the gap. The CDR3 totals 16 residues. CDR3 sequence (DNA): TGTGCCAGTAGTATTTGGCAGGGGAGTGGCACAGATACGCAGTATTTT. Translating it yields CASSIWQGSGTDTQYF.

The chain carries TRBV12-5 and TRBJ1-1, with D perhaps matching TRBD1 (5 bases). The CDR3 is 13 amino acids. V lost 3 bases, J lost 8 bases, and 13 bases lay in between. From germline, CDR1 is LGHNT and CDR2 FRNRAP. This chain's CDR3 is CASGFLGGAEAFF. CDR3 coding DNA: TGTGCTAGTGGTTTCTTGGGAGGGGCAGAAGCTTTCTTT.

The rearrangement links TRBV28 to TRBJ1-4; 8 bases agree with TRBD1. V lost 1 base and J lost 6; bases outside the gene matches: 7. CDR1 and CDR2 (germline): MDHEN, SYDVKM. CDR3 size: 16 residues. Written as DNA, the CDR3 is TGTGCCAGCAGTTTATTAGGGCAGGGGGCTGATGAAAAACTGTTTTTT. Translation: CASSLLGQGADEKLFF.

V is TRBV4-1 and J is TRBJ2-1; 10 bases agree with TRBD2. The junction had 4 bases not matched to a gene; V was cut back by 4 bases and J by 4 bases. Germline CDR1 reads MGHRA; CDR2 reads YSYEKL. The CDR3 loop spans 15 amino acids. The CDR3 here is CASSPTSGTYNEQFF. The CDR3 coding sequence is TGCGCCAGCAGCCCAACTAGCGGGACTTACAATGAGCAGTTCTTC.

The genes are TRBV20-1 and TRBJ2-7; TRBD1 agrees at 7 bases. The length of the CDR3 is 13 residues. J gave up 10 bases and V 3 bases, and 12 bases lay outside the gene matches. From germline, CDR1 is DFQATT and CDR2 SNEGSKA (reference sequence). CDR3 protein: CSASIIGTVPQYF. Here the CDR3 DNA reads TGCAGTGCTAGTATAATAGGGACAGTGCCCCAGTACTTC.

The chain joins TRBV7-9 to TRBJ1-3; 7 bases match TRBD1. From germline, CDR1 is SEHNR and CDR2 FQNEAQ (reference sequence). With V trimmed by 4 bases and J by 0 bases, 3 bases remained unmatched. The CDR3 totals 15 residues. The CDR3 here is CASSYYRGSGNTIYF. For the CDR3, the DNA is TGTGCCAGCAGCTACTACAGGGGCTCTGGAAACACCATATATTTT.

V usage is TRBV4-3 and J usage is TRBJ2-1; D not certain. Germline lookup yields CDR1 LGHNA and CDR2 YSLEER. The CDR3 is 15 amino acids. The ends were cut back, 0 bases at V and 4 bases at J, with 10 bases in the middle. The CDR3 sequence: CASSQDLGNYNEQFF. DNA for the CDR3: TGCGCCAGCAGCCAAGATCTGGGCAATTACAATGAGCAGTTCTTC.

This clone has a single count. This chain links TRBV6-2 or TRBV6-3 with TRBJ1-5; tentatively, D is TRBD1 (5 bases). CDR1 MNHEY and CDR2 SVGEGT come from the germline V gene. This CDR3 region has 17 residues. The germline V and J ends were trimmed by 2 bases and 3 bases, with 17 bases remaining between them. The DNA of the CDR3 is TGTGCCAGCAGTTACCTTAGGGGTGACAGAAACAATCAGCCCCAGCATTTT. This translates into CASSYLRGDRNNQPQHF.

This chain uses TRBV5-1 with TRBJ1-6; 7 bases are a match to TRBD1. The germline V gene has CDR1 SGHRS and CDR2 YFSETQ. The V gene end was trimmed by 4 bases and the J gene end by 5 bases; junction bases not matched to a gene: 6. This CDR3 has 15 amino acids. The CDR3 sequence: CASSPGTADNSPLHF. CDR3 nucleotide sequence: TGCGCCAGCAGCCCGGGGACAGCCGATAATTCACCCCTCCACTTT.

The chain couples TRBV7-2 to TRBJ2-4; 10 bases are a match to TRBD1. Looked up from germline, CDR1 is SGHTA and CDR2 is FQGNSA. Trimming removed 0 bases from V and 3 bases from J; junction bases left unmatched: 5. The CDR3 consists of 17 residues. The CDR3 protein is CASSLAGQGTGKNIQYF. CDR3 DNA: TGTGCCAGCAGCTTAGCGGGACAGGGGACCGGCAAAAACATTCAGTACTTC.

This chain connects TRBV9 to TRBJ2-1; D is perhaps TRBD1 (6 bases). The CDR3 totals 16 residues. The V and J ends lost 3 bases and 4 bases respectively, with 17 bases between them. Germline V CDR1 and CDR2: SGDLS, YYNGEE. Here the CDR3 DNA reads TGTGCCAGCAGCGAACGGACAGCAACCCCTTACAATGAGCAGTTCTTC. Protein: CASSERTATPYNEQFF.

The chain employs TRBV3-1 (or the pseudogene TRBV3-2) and TRBJ1-1; TRBD1 might be the D (5 bases). The ends were cut back, 2 bases at V and 5 bases at J, with 9 bases in the middle. The germline CDR1 and CDR2 sequences are LGHDT and YNNKEL (reference sequence). The CDR3 is 13 amino acids. The CDR3, as DNA: TGTGCCAGCAGCCAACAGGGAGGAACTGAAGCTTTCTTT. It codes for CASSQQGGTEAFF.

The rearrangement joins TRBV11-2 to TRBJ1-6, with D hard to call. In germline, CDR1 is SGHAT, CDR2 FQNNGV. V gave up 2 bases and J gave up 8 bases, with 10 bases separating them. The CDR3 length is 14 residues. CDR3 loop: CASSLPGWDSPLHF. CDR3 sequence (DNA): TGTGCCAGCAGCTTACCCGGGTGGGATTCACCCCTCCACTTT.

The chain uses TRBV18 and TRBJ1-1; D is ambiguous. This CDR3 spans 13 amino acids. The germline CDR1 and CDR2 sequences are KGHSH and LQKENI. V dropped 1 base and J dropped 0 bases, with 3 bases sitting between them. In DNA, the CDR3 is TGTGCCAGCTCACCACTTATGAACACTGAAGCTTTCTTT. It is translated as CASSPLMNTEAFF.

This sequence joins TRBV6-5 and TRBJ2-3; 9 bases line up with TRBD1. The CDR3 spans 14 residues. Trimming removed 6 bases from V and 5 bases from J; junction bases left unmatched: 6. Germline V CDR1 and CDR2: MNHEY, SVGAGI. CDR3 sequence: CASRRDRVVDTQYF. In DNA, the CDR3 is TGTGCCAGCAGGCGGGACAGGGTGGTAGATACGCAGTATTTT.

The table lists this clone with a few counts. The genes are TRBV12-5 and TRBJ2-6; D may be TRBD1 (6 bases). CDR1 is LGHNT, CDR2 FRNRAP, per germline. Trimming left V 6 bases short and J 6 bases short, with 12 bases between. This CDR3 contains 14 residues. The CDR3 is CASGPDSLANVLTF. CDR3 coding DNA: TGTGCTAGTGGCCCGGACAGCTTGGCCAACGTCCTGACTTTC.

This chain uses TRBV6-5 with TRBJ2-1; the D gene is possibly TRBD1 (6 bases). Trimming removed 0 bases from V and 3 bases from J, with 9 bases in between. The CDR3 runs 15 residues. The germline V gene has CDR1 MNHEY and CDR2 SVGAGI. As DNA, the CDR3 is TGTGCCAGCAGTTACTCGGGGGCGGGCTACAATGAGCAGTTCTTC. Its protein is CASSYSGAGYNEQFF.

This clone turned up a few times. This chain joins TRBV3-1 (or the pseudogene TRBV3-2) and TRBJ1-5; no clear D. Trimming pared 4 bases from V and 3 bases from J, leaving 13 bases between. Germline CDR1 LGHDT, CDR2 YNNKEL (reference sequence). This CDR3 region has 15 residues. In nucleotides, the CDR3 is TGTGCCAGCAGCCCTACTACGGATAACAATCAGCCCCAGCATTTT. It is translated as CASSPTTDNNQPQHF.

The chain is built from TRBV4-1 and TRBJ2-1, with D unresolved. Germline CDR1 is MGHRA and CDR2 is YSYEKL. This CDR3 has 12 amino acids. The ends were cut back, 2 bases at V and 9 bases at J, with 8 bases in the middle. The CDR3: CASSQSTSEQFF. CDR3 coding DNA: TGCGCCAGCAGCCAATCGACAAGTGAGCAGTTCTTC.

This chain uses TRBV6-5 with TRBJ2-2; 9 nucleotides line up with TRBD2. V dropped 0 bases and J dropped 2; count of bases not matched to a gene: 1. Germline loops: CDR1 MNHEY, CDR2 SVGAGI. There are 16 residues in the CDR3. DNA for the CDR3: TGTGCCAGCAGTTACTCGCTAGCGGGAAACACCGGGGAGCTGTTTTTT. This codes for CASSYSLAGNTGELFF.

V is TRBV5-6 and J is TRBJ2-7, with D maybe TRBD1 (5 bases). The germline V and J ends were trimmed by 4 bases and 6 bases, with 20 bases remaining between them. The CDR3 runs to 15 residues. Germline values: CDR1 SGHDT, CDR2 YYEEEE. The CDR3 DNA sequence: TGTGCCAGCAGCCCCAGGACAAAAACAGTCGGCGAGCAGTACTTC. This gives the protein CASSPRTKTVGEQYF.

The V gene is TRBV7-9, the J gene TRBJ2-2; weak D call: TRBD2 (5 bases). The germline V gene has CDR1 SEHNR and CDR2 FQNEAQ (reference sequence). V was trimmed by 1 base and J by 5 bases, leaving 17 bases between them. CDR3 size: 17 residues. CDR3 DNA: TGTGCCAGCAGCTTAGGTCGAGGGTCCGTGGATACCGGGGAGCTGTTTTTT. Its translation is CASSLGRGSVDTGELFF.

The rearrangement links TRBV7-9 to TRBJ2-3; D perhaps matches TRBD2 (5 bases). Germline V gives CDR1 SEHNR, CDR2 FQNEAQ (reference sequence). CDR3 length equals 14 residues. The V end lost 2 bases, the J end lost 4 bases, and 10 bases lay between the germline ends. The CDR3 DNA sequence: TGTGCCAGCAGCTTACGGGATTTCTCAGATACGCAGTATTTT. It encodes CASSLRDFSDTQYF.

The chain has TRBV5-4 and TRBJ2-1, with D possibly being TRBD2 (6 bases). The germline gives CDR1 SGHNT, CDR2 YYREEE (reference sequence). The CDR3 loop spans 15 amino acids. Trimming cost V 4 bases and J 4 bases, with 15 bases left between them. DNA of the CDR3: TGTGCCAGCAGCCCCAGACTAGAATCGTACAATGAGCAGTTCTTC. Its translation is CASSPRLESYNEQFF.